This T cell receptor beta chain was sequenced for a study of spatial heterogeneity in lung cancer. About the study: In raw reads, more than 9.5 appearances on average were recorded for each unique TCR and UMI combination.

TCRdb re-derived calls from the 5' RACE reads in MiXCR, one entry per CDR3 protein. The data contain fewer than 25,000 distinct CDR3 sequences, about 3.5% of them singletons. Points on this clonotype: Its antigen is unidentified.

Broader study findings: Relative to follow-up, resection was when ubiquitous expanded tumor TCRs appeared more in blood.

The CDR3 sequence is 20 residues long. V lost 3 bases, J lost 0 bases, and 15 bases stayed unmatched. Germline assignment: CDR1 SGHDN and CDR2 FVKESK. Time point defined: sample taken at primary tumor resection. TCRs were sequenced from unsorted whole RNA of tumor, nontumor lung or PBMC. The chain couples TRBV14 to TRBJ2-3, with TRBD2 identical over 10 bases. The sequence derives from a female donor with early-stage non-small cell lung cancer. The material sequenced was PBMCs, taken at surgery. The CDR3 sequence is CASSHASGSKRYPSTDTQYF. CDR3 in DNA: TGTGCCAGCAGCCACGCTAGCGGGAGCAAAAGATACCCGAGCACAGATACGCAGTATTTT.